What follows are 29 T cell receptor beta chains derived from one specimen sequenced in a study of blood T cell repertoires in COVID-19 (dated by TCRdb to 2018 to 2021). The library was produced with the immunoSEQ multiplex PCR assay. TCRdb took over this immuneACCESS table, retaining in-frame rearrangements with V and J assigned. Such tables are incomplete; in checked studies, under half of the missing clones stem from an unresolved V gene, and the remainder is unexplained. This sample holds under 400,000 clones; approximately 86% were observed only once. Together, the top ten hold 4% to 5% of the sample. Sample: PBMCs or T cells enriched from blood (not recorded which). These receptors came from a woman aged 40 to 50 with acute COVID-19.

The CDR3 spells CASTRTSGTDTQYF. In DNA form, the CDR3 reads TGCGCCAGCACTCGGACTAGCGGCACAGATACGCAGTATTTT. The rearrangement joins TRBV5-1 to TRBJ2-3; 9 positions match TRBD2. Unmatched junction bases numbered 3, after V lost 6 bases and J lost 1 base. Germline-derived CDR1 and CDR2 are SGHRS and YFSETQ. CDR3 length: 14 amino acids.

This clone was seen a single time. This chain joins TRBV19 and TRBJ2-3, with 11 positions matching TRBD2. With V trimmed by 5 bases and J by 2 bases, 6 bases remained unmatched. The V gene's germline CDR1 is LNHDA and CDR2 SQIVND (reference sequence). CDR3 length equals 16 residues. CDR3 in amino acids: CASSPTLAGVTDTQYF. CDR3 sequence (DNA): TGTGCCAGTAGTCCCACACTAGCGGGGGTCACAGATACGCAGTATTTT.

The chain uses TRBV18 and TRBJ1-6, with 8 bases that match TRBD1. V shed 0 bases, J shed 10 bases, and the junction held 8 bases outside the gene matches. The CDR3 loop spans 16 amino acids. Germline CDR1 KGHSH, CDR2 LQKENI. CDR3 in DNA: TGTGCCAGCTCACCACCATCCGGACAGGGCCGCTCACCCCTCCACTTT. This translates into CASSPPSGQGRSPLHF.

The rearrangement joins TRBV2 to TRBJ2-5; TRBD1 is a possible D gene (5 bases). Germline V CDR1 and CDR2: SNHLY, FYNNEI. CDR3 size: 15 residues. V lost 0 bases and J lost 5, with 13 bases in between. The CDR3 is CASSEALSRVETQYF. Written as DNA, the CDR3 is TGTGCCAGCAGTGAAGCGTTGAGCAGGGTCGAGACCCAGTACTTC.

The chain uses TRBV5-5 and TRBJ1-2; D might be TRBD1 (5 bases). This CDR3 has 15 residues. The V and J ends lost 6 bases and 4 bases respectively, with 19 bases between them. Germline V gene data show CDR1 as SGHKS and CDR2 as YYEKEE (reference sequence). The CDR3 sequence is CASTTSPRDSYGYTF. The CDR3 coding sequence is TGTGCCAGCACCACATCACCCCGAGACAGCTATGGCTACACCTTC.

The chain carries TRBV5-1 and TRBJ1-1; tentative D call: TRBD1 (5 bases). This CDR3 region has 16 residues. The germline V gene encodes CDR1 SGHRS and CDR2 YFSETQ. With 3 bases removed from V and 0 bases from J, the gap between germline ends came to 15 bases. The CDR3 region is CASSSPTAGMNTEAFF. The CDR3 DNA follows: TGCGCCAGCAGCTCCCCTACGGCAGGGATGAACACTGAAGCTTTCTTT.

The chain links TRBV7-9 to TRBJ2-7, with TRBD1 matching over 8 bases. Germline V lookup: CDR1 SEHNR, CDR2 FQNEAQ (reference sequence). The CDR3 spans 13 residues. Trimming removed 4 bases from V and 6 bases from J; junction bases left unmatched: 5. The DNA of the CDR3 is TGTGCCAGCAGCTCCCAACAGGGGGGCGAGCAGTACTTC. It is translated as CASSSQQGGEQYF.

The gene calls are TRBV7-2 and TRBJ2-5; D is perhaps TRBD2 (7 bases). V lost 4 bases to trimming and J lost 2 bases, with 14 bases between them. The CDR3 is 15 residues long. Germline V gives CDR1 SGHTA, CDR2 FQGNSA. The CDR3 sequence: CASSSRGAEQETQYF. The CDR3 bases are TGTGCCAGCAGCTCCCGGGGGGCAGAGCAAGAGACCCAGTACTTC.

The chain couples TRBV2 to TRBJ1-2, with D hard to call. This CDR3 is built from 14 residues. The V end lost 11 bases, the J end lost 0 bases, and 16 bases lay between the germline ends. The germline gives CDR1 SNHLY, CDR2 FYNNEI. The CDR3 loop reads CAGGRVPTNYGYTF. CDR3 DNA: TGTGCCGGAGGAAGGGTGCCCACTAACTATGGCTACACCTTC.

The rearrangement uses TRBV18 and TRBJ1-6; possible D gene TRBD1, 5 bases. V dropped 1 base and J dropped 4 bases, with 11 bases sitting between them. Germline assignment: CDR1 KGHSH and CDR2 LQKENI. The CDR3 has 16 residues. The CDR3: CASSPQSREYNSPLHF. The CDR3 bases are TGTGCCAGCTCACCACAGTCCAGGGAATATAATTCACCCCTCCACTTT.

The chain combines TRBV9 with TRBJ2-2; the D gene is possibly TRBD2 (6 bases). The CDR3 extends over 14 amino acids. The germline V and J ends were trimmed by 5 bases and 2 bases, with 10 bases remaining between them. Looked up from germline, CDR1 is SGDLS and CDR2 is YYNGEE. The CDR3 region is CASRAGSNTGELFF. The DNA for the CDR3 is TGTGCCAGCAGAGCGGGTTCCAACACCGGGGAGCTGTTTTTT.

Regarding this clone: The junction departs from germline at one end; a sequencing error may be responsible. The V call is TRBV29-1, the J call TRBJ2-2; TRBD1 agrees at 9 bases. This CDR3 is built from 14 residues. Germline values: CDR1 SQVTM, CDR2 ANQGSEA. The CDR3 coding sequence is TGCAGCGTTGTAGGACAGGGGAACGCCGGGGAGCTGTTTTTT. It specifies CSVVGQGNAGELFF.

This clone was seen a single time. The chain combines TRBV6-1 with TRBJ2-7; 8 bases line up with TRBD1. The germline V gene has CDR1 MNHNS and CDR2 SASEGT. V lost 3 bases and J lost 2; bases outside the gene matches: 3. The CDR3 is 14 residues long. The CDR3 coding sequence is TGTGCCAGCAGTGAGGACAGGGCTGCCTACGAGCAGTACTTC. Translation gives CASSEDRAAYEQYF.

This sequence joins TRBV29-1 and TRBJ2-7, with TRBD2 matching 7 bases. Germline CDR1 reads SQVTM; CDR2 reads ANQGSEA. The V and J ends lost 2 bases and 2 bases, in that order; junction bases with no gene match: 6. The length of the CDR3 is 14 residues. This CDR3 reads CSVESRGDPYEQYF. Written as DNA, the CDR3 is TGCAGCGTTGAATCTCGGGGGGACCCCTACGAGCAGTACTTC.

The chain links TRBV19 to TRBJ1-4, with 9 bases matching TRBD1. The J segment lost 9 bases and the V segment lost 7 bases, leaving 9 bases of the junction unmatched. The CDR3 covers 14 residues. Germline values: CDR1 LNHDA, CDR2 SQIVND (reference sequence). CDR3 in DNA: TGTGCCAGTAATACGGGACAGGGAGTCCAAAAACTGTTTTTT. Its translation: CASNTGQGVQKLFF.

The rearrangement joins TRBV24-1 to TRBJ2-5; D is unclear. Per the germline V gene, CDR1 is KGHDR and CDR2 is SFDVKD. V was pared by 9 bases and J by 1 base, with 11 bases between. The CDR3 contains 13 residues. In DNA, the CDR3 is TGTGCCACCCGTGCGGAGTCCCAAGAGACCCAGTACTTC. This codes for CATRAESQETQYF.

The gene calls are TRBV7-9 and TRBJ2-1; TRBD2 matches 11 bases. From germline, CDR1 is SEHNR and CDR2 FQNEAQ (reference sequence). CDR3 size: 15 residues. Losses at the gene ends were 5 bases for V and 6 bases for J; bases not matched to a gene: 6. DNA for the CDR3: TGTGCCAGCAGCAAGATCCTAGCGGGAGGCAATGAGCAGTTCTTC. It specifies CASSKILAGGNEQFF.

This clone occurred once. The chain links TRBV7-9 to TRBJ1-1; 9 nucleotides line up with TRBD1. The V gene's germline CDR1 is SEHNR and CDR2 FQNEAQ (reference sequence). The CDR3 has 14 amino acids. The V segment lost 5 bases and the J segment 5 bases; nucleotides outside the gene matches: 6. The CDR3: CASSRQTGGTEAFF. CDR3 coding DNA: TGTGCCAGCAGCCGCCAGACAGGGGGGACTGAAGCTTTCTTT.

In nucleotides, the CDR3 is TGCGCCAGCAGCTTTGTGGAGACCGGGGAGCTGTTTTTT. As protein: CASSFVETGELFF. The gene calls are TRBV5-1 and TRBJ2-2; D remains ambiguous. Trimming left V 2 bases short and J 5 bases short, with 7 bases between. Germline V lookup: CDR1 SGHRS, CDR2 YFSETQ. This CDR3 comprises 13 residues.

This clone appeared once. The chain carries TRBV6-5 and TRBJ2-7; 11 bases are shared with TRBD1. CDR3 length: 15 amino acids. Germline-derived CDR1 and CDR2 are MNHEY and SVGAGI. J was trimmed by 3 bases and V by 5 bases; bases with no gene match: 6. CDR3 coding DNA: TGTGCCAGCAGTAAAACGGGACAGGGGGACTACGAGCAGTACTTC. It encodes CASSKTGQGDYEQYF.

CDR3 sequence reads: CASSYWAPGTGELFF. In DNA, the CDR3 is TGTGCCAGCAGTTATTGGGCGCCGGGGACCGGGGAGCTGTTTTTT. This chain links TRBV6-2 or TRBV6-3 with TRBJ2-2, with D tentatively TRBD2 (5 bases). The CDR3 is made up of 15 amino acids. Trimming took off 3 bases at V and 5 bases at J, with 13 bases between the two ends. CDR1 and CDR2 (germline): MNHEY, SVGEGT.

This clone was counted only a few times. The identical CDR3 is also encoded by other nucleotide sequences in the sample. The chain joins TRBV18 to TRBJ1-1, with 7 nucleotides matching TRBD1. Germline V gene sequence: CDR1 KGHSH, CDR2 LQKENI. This CDR3 spans 13 amino acids. The junction had 2 bases not matched to a gene; V was cut back by 3 bases and J by 4 bases. This chain's CDR3 is CASSPQGGTEAFF. The CDR3 DNA is TGTGCCAGCTCACCGCAGGGGGGCACTGAAGCTTTCTTT. The full variable domain, in which reference TRBV18 and TRBJ1-1 provide the parts outside the CDR3, is NAGVMQNPRHLVRRRGQEARLRCSPMKGHSHVYWYRQLPEEGLKFMVYLQKENIIDESGMPKERFSAEFPKEGPSILRIQQVVRGDSAAYFCASSPQGGTEAFFGQGTRLTVV.

The V call is TRBV7-9, the J call TRBJ2-7; 7 bases are shared with TRBD2. Trimming at V came to 7 bases and at J to 7 bases, leaving 16 bases not matched to a gene. The CDR3 consists of 15 residues. Germline V gene sequence: CDR1 SEHNR, CDR2 FQNEAQ (reference sequence). This CDR3 reads CASTPGGGSTGEQYF. The CDR3 region has the DNA TGTGCCAGCACCCCCGGCGGGGGTAGTACGGGAGAGCAGTACTTC.

The chain uses TRBV19 and TRBJ2-2, with TRBD2 matching 8 bases. Losses at the gene ends were 5 bases for V and 3 bases for J; bases not matched to a gene: 17. From germline, CDR1 is LNHDA and CDR2 SQIVND (reference sequence). The CDR3 is made up of 19 amino acids. CDR3 DNA sequence: TGTGCCAGTAGTTCGGTGGTGAAGTTTACTAGCGGATACACCGGGGAGCTGTTTTTT. It translates to CASSSVVKFTSGYTGELFF.

The count of this clone is one. The chain combines TRBV7-9 with TRBJ2-6; 12 bases are shared with TRBD1. The CDR3 totals 19 residues. The V gene end was trimmed by 1 base and the J gene end by 3 bases; junction bases not matched to a gene: 7. Germline V gives CDR1 SEHNR, CDR2 FQNEAQ (reference sequence). CDR3 sequence: CASSLEGGQGALGANVLTF. The CDR3 region has the DNA TGTGCCAGCAGCTTAGAAGGGGGACAGGGGGCGCTTGGGGCCAACGTCCTGACTTTC.

DNA for the CDR3: TGTGCCAGCAGTTTAAAAAACAGGAACACTGAAGCTTTCTTT. Translated: CASSLKNRNTEAFF. The chain is built from TRBV28 and TRBJ1-1; D unresolved. This CDR3 comprises 14 residues. The V end was cut by 2 bases, the J end by 1 base, with 8 bases between. Germline CDR1 MDHEN, CDR2 SYDVKM.

The V and J genes are TRBV7-2 and TRBJ2-7, with D tentatively TRBD1 (6 bases). The CDR3 is 13 residues long. Trimming took 2 bases from V and 6 from J, leaving 11 bases between them. Germline CDR1 and CDR2: SGHTA and FQGNSA. In DNA, the CDR3 is TGTGCCAGCAGCTTATCCAACAGGGCCGAGCAGTACTTC. This sequence encodes CASSLSNRAEQYF.

In this sample, this clone turned up once. V is TRBV6-6 and J is TRBJ2-7, with D unclear. V gave up 2 bases and J gave up 3 bases, with 8 bases separating them. The CDR3 is 13 amino acids. The V gene's germline CDR1 is MNHNY and CDR2 SVGAGI (reference sequence). The CDR3 DNA reads TGTGCCAGCAGTTACCCCGAGAGCTACGAGCAGTACTTC. Translating it yields CASSYPESYEQYF.

Many counts were recorded for this clone. V and J are TRBV12-3 or TRBV12-4 and TRBJ2-2; 7 nucleotides align to TRBD2. CDR3 length: 13 amino acids. V was pared by 4 bases and J by 7 bases, with 3 bases of the junction left unmatched. Here the CDR3 DNA reads TGTGCCAGCAGTTCTAGCGGAGTCGGGGAGCTGTTTTTT. As protein: CASSSSGVGELFF.